These 22 T cell receptor beta chains came from one sample sequenced in a study of PD-1 blockade in classical Hodgkin lymphoma. No patient escaped relapse after autologous stem cell transplantation, and brentuximab vedotin exposure varied. The protocol was immunoSEQ multiplex PCR, while the TCRdb copy is restricted to in-frame clones and leaves out a portion. This table has over 25,000 clones, around 70% appearing once. The sequences come from peripheral blood mononuclear cells (PBMCs), collected before the second cycle of nivolumab. Every receptor here comes from a human donor with classical Hodgkin lymphoma.

This clone was detected once. DNA of the CDR3: TGTGCCAGCAGTGACAGATCTGACTATGGCTACACCTTC. Amino acids: CASSDRSDYGYTF. J is TRBJ1-2 and V is TRBV2, with D unclear. Trimming removed 3 bases at V and 3 bases at J, with 8 bases between. CDR3 length equals 13 residues. Germline assignment: CDR1 SNHLY and CDR2 FYNNEI.

In this sample, this clone turned up once. The chain carries TRBV5-1 and TRBJ2-3; D remains ambiguous. The V end was cut by 4 bases, the J end by 5 bases, with 20 bases between. The CDR3 contains 16 residues. In germline, CDR1 is SGHRS, CDR2 YFSETQ. The CDR3 loop is CASSRSVTGAEDTQYF. CDR3 nucleotide sequence: TGCGCCAGCAGCCGAAGTGTTACGGGCGCCGAAGATACGCAGTATTTT.

The chain is built from TRBV5-1 and TRBJ2-2, with TRBD2 as a possible D gene (5 bases). Germline V lookup: CDR1 SGHRS, CDR2 YFSETQ. V lost 0 bases and J lost 3, with 9 bases in between. This CDR3 has 15 residues. Here the CDR3 DNA reads TGCGCCAGCAGCTTGGTTAACGGGGACACCGGGGAGCTGTTTTTT. This codes for CASSLVNGDTGELFF.

The V call is TRBV7-9, the J call TRBJ1-2; TRBD1 is a possible D gene (5 bases). The germline V and J ends were trimmed by 1 base and 7 bases, with 13 bases remaining between them. Germline CDR1 and CDR2: SEHNR and FQNEAQ (reference sequence). This CDR3 is built from 14 residues. DNA of the CDR3: TGTGCCAGCAGCTTAGATCTAGGGGTCTCTGGCTACACCTTC. Protein product: CASSLDLGVSGYTF.

The CDR3 is CASSSAGLLNSPLHF. The CDR3 bases are TGTGCCAGCAGCTCTGCGGGACTCCTAAATTCACCCCTCCACTTT. The chain recombines TRBV5-4 with TRBJ1-6; tentative D call: TRBD1 (5 bases). CDR1 SGHNT and CDR2 YYREEE come from the germline V gene (reference sequence). Trimming took 3 bases from V and 7 from J, leaving 14 bases between them. The CDR3 is 15 amino acids.

This clone has only a few counts. The chain has TRBV27 and TRBJ2-1; no firm D call. The germline V gene has CDR1 MNHEY and CDR2 SMNVEV (reference sequence). This CDR3 is 12 amino acids long. Trimming stripped 3 bases from V and 6 bases from J, with 6 bases between. CDR3 coding DNA: TGTGCCAGCAGTTTCTATGGCAATGAGCAGTTCTTC. Translation gives CASSFYGNEQFF.

This rearrangement joins TRBV28 to TRBJ2-5, with unresolved D. V lost 8 bases, J lost 6 bases, and 16 bases lay in between. CDR1 and CDR2 (germline): MDHEN, SYDVKM. The CDR3 has 13 amino acids. The CDR3 here is CASSKAPSQTQYF. CDR3 nucleotides: TGTGCCAGCTCCAAAGCCCCATCGCAGACCCAGTACTTC.

The chain is built from TRBV4-1 and TRBJ1-1; D remains unclear. The CDR3 extends over 14 amino acids. V was clipped by 2 bases and J by 4 bases, with 11 bases between them. Per germline, CDR1 MGHRA and CDR2 YSYEKL. Here the CDR3 DNA reads TGCGCCAGCAGCCAACCAGGTCATATCACTGAAGCTTTCTTT. Translating gives CASSQPGHITEAFF.

This clone was counted once. The CDR3 spells CASIRPGRLETQYF. In nucleotides, the CDR3 is TGTGCCAGCATTCGCCCGGGCCGTCTAGAGACCCAGTACTTC. The gene calls are TRBV28 and TRBJ2-5; no firm D call. The germline gives CDR1 MDHEN, CDR2 SYDVKM. V was cut by 7 bases and J by 4 bases, with 16 bases left in between. The CDR3 extends over 14 amino acids.

The chain carries TRBV7-6 and TRBJ2-1; 9 bases map to TRBD2. CDR1 SGHVS and CDR2 FNYEAQ come from the germline V gene. With 1 base clipped from V and 5 bases from J, the junction kept 12 bases outside the gene matches. The CDR3 length is 18 residues. The CDR3 DNA sequence: TGTGCCAGCAGCTTAGTGGCGAGAGAGGTAGCGGGGGACAATGAGCAGTTCTTC. This codes for CASSLVAREVAGDNEQFF.

The chain has TRBV6-1 and TRBJ2-1; TRBD2 aligns across 15 bases. The CDR3 consists of 18 residues. The junction had 10 bases not matched to a gene; V was cut back by 3 bases and J by 7 bases. Germline loops: CDR1 MNHNS, CDR2 SASEGT. CDR3 sequence: CASSDGTSGGLSWNEQFF. Here the CDR3 DNA reads TGTGCCAGCAGTGACGGGACTAGCGGGGGGCTAAGTTGGAATGAGCAGTTCTTC.

This clone has just a few counts. The chain has TRBV14 and TRBJ1-5; D call uncertain. The germline V and J ends were trimmed by 4 bases and 5 bases, with 3 bases remaining between them. Germline loops: CDR1 SGHDN, CDR2 FVKESK. The CDR3 consists of 11 residues. The CDR3 spells CASSRHQPQHF. The DNA of the CDR3 is TGTGCCAGCAGCCGCCATCAGCCCCAGCATTTT.

V gene TRBV11-2 combines with J gene TRBJ1-2; no definite D call. The CDR3 is made up of 13 amino acids. Germline V CDR1 and CDR2: SGHAT, FQNNGV. The V end lost 1 base, the J end lost 1 base, and 4 bases lay between the germline ends. The chain's CDR3 is CASSLGVNYGYTF. CDR3 in DNA: TGTGCCAGCAGCTTAGGCGTTAACTATGGCTACACCTTC.

The chain has TRBV27 and TRBJ2-7; 7 bases line up with TRBD1. Germline trimming cut 8 bases from V and 5 bases from J; bases unmatched to any gene: 9. Germline V gives CDR1 MNHEY, CDR2 SMNVEV (reference sequence). The CDR3 runs 13 residues. CDR3 coding DNA: TGTGCCAGCTCATCACAGGGGTACGACGAGCAGTACTTC. This encodes CASSSQGYDEQYF.

This clone has more than one count but fewer than ten. V and J are TRBV30 and TRBJ2-3, with D tentatively TRBD2 (7 bases). Germline V gene data show CDR1 as GTSNPN and CDR2 as SVGIG (reference sequence). CDR3 length: 14 residues. V lost 3 bases and J lost 3, with 13 bases in between. The chain's CDR3 is CAWRGGGLTDTQYF. Here the CDR3 DNA reads TGTGCCTGGAGAGGGGGGGGGCTTACAGATACGCAGTATTTT. The full variable domain, its missing parts supplied by reference TRBV30 and TRBJ2-3, is SQTIHQWPATLVQPVGSPLSLECTVEGTSNPNLYWYRQAAGRGLQLLFYSVGIGQISSEVPQNLSASRPQDRQFILSSKKLLLSDSGFYLCAWRGGGLTDTQYFGPGTRLTVL.

CDR3 sequence (DNA): TGCGCCAGCAGCCCGCCTCTCGCCTACGAGCAGTACTTC. Protein: CASSPPLAYEQYF. The chain employs TRBV5-1 and TRBJ2-7; D gene ambiguous. Trimming removed 4 bases at V and 2 bases at J, with 10 bases between. Germline values: CDR1 SGHRS, CDR2 YFSETQ. This CDR3 region has 13 residues.

The chain employs TRBV27 and TRBJ1-2; the D gene is possibly TRBD1 (5 bases). CDR1 MNHEY and CDR2 SMNVEV come from the germline V gene (reference sequence). The CDR3 has 13 residues. V was pared by 6 bases and J by 4 bases, with 12 bases between. The CDR3 here is CASSPGTSYGYTF. The CDR3 DNA reads as TGTGCCAGCAGCCCCGGGACGAGCTATGGCTACACCTTC.

The V and J genes are TRBV27 and TRBJ1-2; the D gene is possibly TRBD1 (6 bases). The CDR3 loop spans 12 amino acids. V lost 6 bases to trimming and J lost 4 bases, with 9 bases between them. Germline V gene sequence: CDR1 MNHEY, CDR2 SMNVEV (reference sequence). CDR3 sequence reads: CASRQGAYGYTF. The CDR3 DNA reads TGTGCCAGCAGACAGGGTGCCTATGGCTACACCTTC.

The CDR3 coding sequence is TGTGCCAGAAGCCTCAAAATAGATAATCCGGGGGTAAGGTACGAGCAGTACTTC. Its protein product is CARSLKIDNPGVRYEQYF. This chain joins TRBV5-3 and TRBJ2-7; D is perhaps TRBD2 (6 bases). TRBV5-3 is an open reading frame, and its role is uncertain. V was pared by 4 bases and J by 4 bases, with 27 bases between. This CDR3 has 18 residues.

V usage is TRBV29-1 and J usage is TRBJ2-6; 10 positions agree with TRBD1. CDR1 is SQVTM, CDR2 ANQGSEA, per germline. This CDR3 spans 15 amino acids. With 4 bases clipped from V and 2 bases from J, the junction kept 2 bases outside the gene matches. CDR3 in DNA: TGCAGCGTTGTAGGGACAGGGGCTGGGGCCAACGTCCTGACTTTC. Encoded protein: CSVVGTGAGANVLTF.

J is TRBJ1-3 and V is TRBV7-8; 10 bases map to TRBD1. The length of the CDR3 is 18 residues. V lost 5 bases and J lost 3; bases outside the gene matches: 13. CDR1 SGHVS and CDR2 FQNEAQ come from the germline V gene. CDR3 in DNA: TGTGCCAGCAGCACCAAGAGGCGGGGACAGGGGTATGGAAACACCATATATTTT. Translated: CASSTKRRGQGYGNTIYF.

The chain recombines TRBV5-1 with TRBJ2-1; 7 positions match TRBD1. V lost 2 bases, J lost 3 bases, and 2 bases stayed unmatched. The CDR3 length is 14 residues. The germline gives CDR1 SGHRS, CDR2 YFSETQ. The CDR3 DNA sequence: TGCGCCAGCAGCTTTTGGGACAGCTACAATGAGCAGTTCTTC. It yields the protein CASSFWDSYNEQFF.